The 10 T cell receptor beta chains listed next were all sequenced from one sample in a study of cytomegalovirus exposure and HLA in healthy donors. The PCR had 60 Vbeta and 13 Jbeta primers. Some clones are missing from TCRdb's copy, which holds only in-frame ones; the method was immunoSEQ multiplex PCR. Of under 200,000 clones detected, approximately 70% appear once; the ten largest clones hold around 3%. The sequencing input was PBMCs. These receptor sequences come from a woman aged 35 to 49 in good health and CMV-seropositive.

The chain employs TRBV4-3 and TRBJ1-4; weak D call: TRBD1 (5 bases). Germline CDR1 is LGHNA and CDR2 is YSLEER. This CDR3 comprises 17 residues. V lost 0 bases and J 8 bases, leaving 19 bases between the germline ends. The CDR3 nucleotides are TGCGCCAGCAGCCAAGATCTCGTGGGGCCCAGTGGGGAAAAACTGTTTTTT. Amino acid sequence: CASSQDLVGPSGEKLFF.

V and J are TRBV2 and TRBJ2-5; TRBD2 aligns across 10 bases. The CDR3 is 13 residues long. Germline CDR1 and CDR2: SNHLY and FYNNEI. With 2 bases clipped from V and 11 bases from J, the junction kept 5 bases outside the gene matches. The CDR3 sequence: CASSELAGVEQYF. The DNA of the CDR3 is TGTGCCAGCAGTGAACTAGCGGGAGTAGAGCAGTACTTC.

The CDR3 sequence is CASSYSRPGDPYEQYF. The CDR3 nucleotides are TGTGCCAGCAGTTATTCACGACCCGGGGATCCCTACGAGCAGTACTTC. This chain connects TRBV6-5 to TRBJ2-7; a weak D match, TRBD2 (5 bases). With 3 bases removed from V and 2 bases from J, the gap between germline ends came to 17 bases. Germline CDR1 is MNHEY and CDR2 is SVGAGI. The CDR3 extends over 16 amino acids.

A remark on this clone: One end of the junction does not line up with germline, which may come from a read error. The CDR3, as DNA: TGTGCCAGCAGTTACCGACTAGCGGGGTACAATGAGCAGCTCTTC. Amino acid sequence: CASSYRLAGYNEQLF. This chain links TRBV6-5 with TRBJ2-1, with 11 positions matching TRBD2. The CDR3 loop spans 15 amino acids. Germline CDR1 reads MNHEY; CDR2 reads SVGAGI.

The V call is TRBV15, the J call TRBJ2-5, with 7 bases identical to TRBD2. V shed 4 bases, J shed 7 bases, and the junction held 15 bases outside the gene matches. This CDR3 is 16 amino acids long. Germline CDR1 LNHNV, CDR2 YYDKDF (reference sequence). In DNA form, the CDR3 reads TGTGCCACCAGCATCCAGGGCGGTCTCCGCGGGGGGACCCAGTACTTC. It translates to CATSIQGGLRGGTQYF.

The gene calls are TRBV19 and TRBJ2-1, with TRBD2 matching 7 bases. From germline, CDR1 is LNHDA and CDR2 SQIVND (reference sequence). The trim removed 1 base at V and 9 bases at J, leaving 6 bases unmatched. This CDR3 is built from 14 residues. CDR3 amino acids: CASSIARTRGEQFF. Here the CDR3 DNA reads TGTGCCAGTAGTATAGCGAGGACTAGGGGTGAGCAGTTCTTC.

The chain employs TRBV4-1 and TRBJ2-5; 11 bases map to TRBD1. Trimming took 4 bases from V and 2 from J; bases not matched to a gene: 0. Germline-derived CDR1 and CDR2 are MGHRA and YSYEKL. The CDR3 runs to 14 residues. DNA for the CDR3: TGCGCCAGCAGCCGGGACAGGGGGCAAGAGACCCAGTACTTC. Amino acids: CASSRDRGQETQYF.

This chain joins TRBV2 and TRBJ2-2; D might be TRBD1 (6 bases). Trimming removed 6 bases at V and 5 bases at J, with 10 bases between. The CDR3 has 13 residues. CDR1 is SNHLY, CDR2 FYNNEI, per germline. The CDR3 region has the DNA TGTGCCAGCAGGGCTACAGGGACCGGGGAGCTGTTTTTT. This encodes CASRATGTGELFF.

This clone was seen only a few times. The chain uses TRBV10-3 and TRBJ1-1, with TRBD1 matching over 9 bases. Germline V CDR1 and CDR2: ENHRY, SYGVKD. Trimming cost V 8 bases and J 4 bases; bases outside gene matches: 5. CDR3 length: 13 amino acids. CDR3 sequence reads: CAIGGQGATEAFF. The CDR3 DNA is TGTGCCATCGGGGGACAGGGTGCCACTGAAGCTTTCTTT.

The chain recombines TRBV6-5 with TRBJ1-1, with a tentative D call TRBD1 (6 bases). CDR3 size: 13 residues. The V end was cut by 4 bases, the J end by 5 bases, with 11 bases between. CDR1 and CDR2 from the germline V gene are MNHEY and SVGAGI. This CDR3 reads CASSLRDTTEAFF. The CDR3 nucleotides read TGTGCCAGCAGTTTACGGGACACAACTGAAGCTTTCTTT.